This T cell receptor beta chain was obtained from a study of cytomegalovirus exposure and HLA in healthy donors. Study-level background: Unique TCRs from HLA-typed donors, some 85 million of them, were held in an early data release. Broader study findings: Some V segments, TRBV6-2 and TRBV6-3 among them, were indistinguishable and were therefore excluded.

The PCR had 60 Vbeta and 13 Jbeta primers. As handled by the study authors: About 12 million shared chains were among the about 80 million unique TCR beta chains that a later analysis counted. Only in-frame clones appear in the TCRdb table, and some are missing; sequencing was by immunoSEQ multiplex PCR. That table furnishes V, J and clone size, whereas the DNA furnished D and trimming. The repertoire consists of about 120,000 clones, with roughly 9.9% occurring once and the leading ten covering roughly 3%. In this sample, this clone turned up a few times. Its antigen is as yet unknown. The length of the CDR3 is 14 residues. V was trimmed by 10 bases and J by 0 bases, leaving 13 bases between them. Germline values: CDR1 MNHEY, CDR2 SMNVEV (reference sequence).

The genes are TRBV27 and TRBJ2-1; D is perhaps TRBD2 (6 bases). The TCR was taken from a man under 40 in good health and CMV-seronegative. Sequenced sample: PBMCs. The CDR3, as DNA: TGTGCCACAAGGAGGGCGGGCTCCTACAATGAGCAGTTCTTC. This translates into CATRRAGSYNEQFF.